The 18 T cell receptor beta chains given below trace back to one sample, sequenced in a study of post-analysis software for immune sequencing data. The antigens for these receptors are not known. Included in the TCR beta cDNA libraries were unique molecular identifiers. Using its own MiXCR run on the PCR reads, TCRdb lists one record per CDR3 protein. The profile covers hundreds of thousands of distinct CDR3 sequences, with 55% to 60% appearing a single time and over 9% taken by the ten largest. Regarding the study as a whole: Included in a set of a handful of TRBV segments more frequent in patients than controls were TRBV5-6, TRBV5-1 and TRBV20-1.

Material for sequencing was blood. The receptors derive from a girl aged 2-15 years with multiple sclerosis.

V and J are TRBV6-5 and TRBJ2-3; maybe TRBD2 (5 bases). Germline V gene sequence: CDR1 MNHEY, CDR2 SVGAGI. This CDR3 comprises 15 residues. V lost 5 bases and J lost 0, with 12 bases in between. CDR3 nucleotides: TGTGCCAGCAGTGAAAGCGGTACTAGCACAGATACGCAGTATTTT. It encodes CASSESGTSTDTQYF.

There are a few counts of this clonotype. The chain couples TRBV7-2 to TRBJ2-3; the D gene is possibly TRBD2 (6 bases). Trimming took off 5 bases at V and 2 bases at J, with 11 bases between the two ends. The germline CDR1 and CDR2 sequences are SGHTA and FQGNSA. The CDR3 extends over 14 amino acids. The CDR3 loop reads CASSPAGFTDTQYF. CDR3 nucleotides: TGTGCCAGCAGCCCCGCGGGATTCACAGATACGCAGTATTTT.

The chain joins TRBV29-1 to TRBJ1-2; the D is unclear. The CDR3 sequence is 15 residues long. Trimming took 6 bases from V and 0 from J, leaving 17 bases between them. Germline V gene sequence: CDR1 SQVTM, CDR2 ANQGSEA. The CDR3 sequence is CSVPTARYSNYGYTF. The CDR3 region has the DNA TGCAGCGTGCCGACCGCGCGTTATTCTAACTATGGCTACACCTTC.

This clonotype showed up just a few times. The V and J genes are TRBV6-5 and TRBJ1-1; D is possibly TRBD1 (6 bases). Trimming cost V 8 bases and J 1 base, with 11 bases left between them. The CDR3 sequence is 13 residues long. Germline CDR1 MNHEY, CDR2 SVGAGI. CDR3 sequence reads: CASRGQRNTEAFF. CDR3 nucleotides: TGTGCCAGCCGAGGACAGCGGAACACTGAAGCTTTCTTT.

A few counts support this clonotype. This chain joins TRBV29-1 and TRBJ2-4; 12 nucleotides match TRBD1. The J call may be incorrect, as the DNA end agrees better with TRBJ2-5. The germline CDR1 and CDR2 sequences are SQVTM and ANQGSEA. The CDR3 totals 15 residues. CDR3 nucleotide sequence: TGCAGCGTTGAGCCGGGGACAGGGGGCGGGGAGACCCAGTACTTC. Its protein product is CSVEPGTGGGETQYF.

This clonotype has more than one count but fewer than ten. V and J are TRBV6-1 and TRBJ2-1, with D maybe TRBD2 (6 bases). Trimming took off 0 bases at V and 3 bases at J, with 15 bases between the two ends. The V gene's germline CDR1 is MNHNS and CDR2 SASEGT. The CDR3 has 17 residues. CDR3 protein: CASSEAGGNLLYNEQFF. The CDR3 DNA reads as TGTGCCAGCAGTGAAGCGGGCGGGAACCTTCTCTACAATGAGCAGTTCTTC.

The gene calls are TRBV9 and TRBJ2-7; D not certain. Germline assignment: CDR1 SGDLS and CDR2 YYNGEE. This CDR3 is 14 amino acids long. V gave up 0 bases and J gave up 2 bases, with 9 bases separating them. CDR3 sequence: CASSVGGSTYEQYF. The DNA of the CDR3 is TGTGCCAGCAGCGTAGGTGGCAGTACCTACGAGCAGTACTTC.

The rearrangement joins TRBV10-3 to TRBJ2-1; D remains unclear. Germline V gives CDR1 ENHRY, CDR2 SYGVKD. V dropped 10 bases and J dropped 0 bases, with 10 bases sitting between them. CDR3 size: 13 residues. The CDR3 protein is CATQKDSYNEQFF. DNA for the CDR3: TGTGCCACCCAAAAAGACTCCTACAATGAGCAGTTCTTC.

This chain links TRBV5-4 with TRBJ2-1; D assignment may be TRBD1 or TRBD2 (5 bases each). The germline V gene encodes CDR1 SGHNT and CDR2 YYREEE (reference sequence). V was cut by 4 bases and J by 3 bases, with 17 bases left in between. This CDR3 comprises 16 residues. The CDR3 nucleotides are TGTGCCAGCAGCATCGGGACCGCTCAAGGCTACAATGAGCAGTTCTTC. Its protein product is CASSIGTAQGYNEQFF.

This rearrangement joins TRBV21-1 to TRBJ2-5; TRBD2 is the table's D call, not checked against the DNA. TRBV21-1 is classified as a pseudogene. The CDR3 is made up of 13 amino acids. This CDR3 reads CAELGVYQETQYF. The CDR3 DNA reads as TGTGCCGAACTAGGTGTTTACCAAGAGACCCAGTACTTC.

This clonotype was detected only a few times. This chain links TRBV6-6 with TRBJ2-1; weak D call: TRBD1 (5 bases). CDR1 is MNHNY and CDR2 is SVGAGI in the germline V gene (reference sequence). The CDR3 is 12 residues long. Between the trimmed V and J ends, which lost 5 bases and 10 bases, there was a span of 12 bases. CDR3 in amino acids: CASSTTGGEQFF. DNA for the CDR3: TGTGCCAGCAGTACTACAGGCGGCGAGCAGTTCTTC.

This chain joins TRBV29-1 and TRBJ2-3; the match to TRBD1 covers 7 bases. The CDR3 loop spans 17 amino acids. The trim removed 0 bases at V and 2 bases at J, leaving 11 bases unmatched. The germline V gene encodes CDR1 SQVTM and CDR2 ANQGSEA. CDR3 nucleotides: TGCAGCGTTGAAGATCCCCGGGCAGGACAGGACACAGATACGCAGTATTTT. The encoded protein is CSVEDPRAGQDTDTQYF.

The chain uses TRBV12-3 or TRBV12-4 and TRBJ2-7; either TRBD1 or TRBD2 may fit D (5 bases each). CDR3 size: 15 residues. Trimming cost V 6 bases and J 2 bases, with 17 bases left between them. The CDR3 reads CASSHPPPGPYEQYF. The CDR3 DNA sequence: TGTGCCAGCAGCCATCCCCCCCCGGGGCCCTACGAGCAGTACTTC.

This clonotype was recorded once. The rearrangement uses TRBV29-1 and TRBJ2-7, with 10 bases fitting TRBD2. The germline V gene encodes CDR1 SQVTM and CDR2 ANQGSEA. The V and J ends lost 7 bases and 1 base, in that order; junction bases with no gene match: 13. CDR3 length: 16 residues. DNA for the CDR3: TGCAGCGCGCGGACGAGAGAGGGACTAGCGTCCTACGAGCAGTACTTC. Protein product: CSARTREGLASYEQYF.

The V call is TRBV3-1, the J call TRBJ2-1; 10 bases fit TRBD2. CDR3 length equals 15 residues. Trimming removed 4 bases from V and 9 bases from J; junction bases left unmatched: 9. CDR1 LGHDT and CDR2 YNNKEL come from the germline V gene (reference sequence). CDR3 amino acids: CASSLKREGRVEQFF. As DNA, the CDR3 is TGTGCCAGCAGCCTAAAGCGGGAGGGCCGAGTTGAGCAGTTCTTC.

The chain recombines TRBV6-2 or TRBV6-3 with TRBJ2-7; 13 bases map to TRBD2. The CDR3 consists of 15 residues. In germline, CDR1 is MNHEY, CDR2 SVGEGT. V was pared by 6 bases and J by 4 bases, with 6 bases of the junction left unmatched. The CDR3 DNA sequence: TGTGCCAGCAGCCAGACTAGCGGGAGGCCATACGAGCAGTACTTC. Protein sequence: CASSQTSGRPYEQYF.

With respect to this clonotype: A much larger clone sits a single nucleotide away, making a read error possible. The genes are TRBV12-3 or TRBV12-4 and TRBJ2-1; TRBD2 is a possible D gene (6 bases). CDR3 length: 13 residues. V lost 4 bases, J lost 8 bases, and 12 bases lay in between. The CDR3 nucleotides read TGTGCCAGCAGTTCGGGACCGGGGGATGAGCAGTTCTTC. Protein sequence: CASSSGPGDEQFF.

As concerns this clonotype: One end of the junction does not line up with germline, which may come from a read error. V gene TRBV11-2 combines with J gene TRBJ1-1; 9 bases map to TRBD1. This CDR3 contains 14 residues. The germline CDR1 and CDR2 sequences are SGHAT and FQNNGV. Written as DNA, the CDR3 is TGCGCCAGCAGCCCTGGGACAGGGCAGAATGAAGCTTTCTTT. Amino acids: CASSPGTGQNEAFF.